This is a list of T cell receptor beta chains from one sample in a study of cytomegalovirus exposure and HLA in healthy donors. Assay used: immunoSEQ multiplex PCR; TCRdb lists only in-frame clones, some missing. This table has about 160,000 clones, 85% appearing once. What was sequenced was PBMCs. The receptor set was obtained from a boy aged 2 to 10 in good health and CMV-seronegative. The CDR3 runs from the conserved cysteine through the conserved F or W. D genes are given only for firm matches. The size entry is marked missing in some rows and otherwise reads once, few, many or a size class.

size	J	D	V	DNA	CDR3
few	TRBJ2-7	NA	TRBV9	TGTGCCAGCAGCGTAGCCCCGGGAACCCACGAGCAGTACTTC	CASSVAPGTHEQYF
few	TRBJ2-4	TRBD1	TRBV5-1	TGCGCCAGCAGCTTGGCTGGACCCGGGACAGAGTACTTC	CASSLAGPGTEYF
few	TRBJ1-2	TRBD1	TRBV7-8	TGTGCCAGCAGCCCCGGACAGGGAGCCAACTATGGCTACACCTTC	CASSPGQGANYGYTF
NA	TRBJ1-1	NA	TRBV4-1	TGCGCCAGCAGCCAAGAAGGAAGCGGGGGGAACACTGAAGCTTTCTTT	CASSQEGSGGNTEAFF
NA	TRBJ2-7	TRBD1	TRBV10-2	TGCGCCAGCAGTCTCACCGGGACAGGACCCTACGAGCAGTACTTC	CASSLTGTGPYEQYF
once	TRBJ1-2	NA	TRBV18	TGTGCCAGCTCACCATTGTACCAGGATAATATTTATGGCTACACCTTC	CASSPLYQDNIYGYTF
NA	TRBJ2-3	TRBD1	TRBV18	TGTGCCAGCTCACCAGGGGCAGGGGGTCTGGAGGTCGTGACGCAGTATTTT	CASSPGAGGLEVVTQYF
NA	TRBJ1-2	NA	TRBV28	TGTGCCAGCAGTTTAATAGGGGCCCTCTATGGCTACACCTTC	CASSLIGALYGYTF
NA	TRBJ2-1	NA	TRBV7-9	TGTGCCAGCAGCTCAGGGCTTTACAATGAGCAGTTCTTC	CASSSGLYNEQFF
NA	TRBJ1-2	NA	TRBV5-1	TGCGCCAGCAGCTTGGTGGGGACTCAGGTTCTCTCCTATGGCTACACCTTC	CASSLVGTQVLSYGYTF
NA	TRBJ2-1	TRBD2	TRBV2	TGTGCCAGCGGGACCGGGACTAGCGGATACAATGAGCAGTTCTTC	CASGTGTSGYNEQFF
NA	TRBJ1-3	TRBD1	TRBV6-1	TGTGCCAGTACGACAGGGGCTGGAAACACCATATATTTT	CASTTGAGNTIYF
NA	TRBJ1-1	NA	TRBV28	TGTGCCAGCAGTACCTACAGGGTTGGGACTGAAGCTTTCTTT	CASSTYRVGTEAFF
NA	TRBJ2-3	NA	TRBV9	TGTGCCAGCAGCGCTCGAGGGTCACCCGCTGGCACAGATACGCAGTATTTT	CASSARGSPAGTDTQYF
NA	TRBJ2-7	NA	TRBV11-2	TGTGCCAGCAGCTCTCCTTGGTCGAGACAGCCTCCCTACGAGCAGTACTTC	CASSSPWSRQPPYEQYF
few	TRBJ2-7	TRBD1	TRBV7-7	TGTGCTAGCAGCTTAAGTGGACAGGGGGGTCTGTACTTC	CASSLSGQGGLYF
NA	TRBJ2-2	NA	TRBV7-9	TGTTCCAGCAGCTTCGGTGGCGGGGAGCTGTTTTTT	CSSSFGGGELFF
NA	TRBJ2-1	NA	TRBV5-1	TGCGCCAGCTCCCGGGCAGGGAACCACAATGAGCAGTTCTTC	CASSRAGNHNEQFF
NA	TRBJ2-1	NA	TRBV19	TGTGCCAGTAGAGGGGTTTTCTTGGGCAGGGATGAGCAGTTCTTC	CASRGVFLGRDEQFF
once	TRBJ1-5	NA	TRBV4-1	TGCGCCAGCAGCCAAGATTTGTGGAGGGTCAATCAGCCCCAGCATTTT	CASSQDLWRVNQPQHF
NA	TRBJ1-1	TRBD1	TRBV5-8	TGTGCCAGCAGCCTTTTCCGGACAGGGGTGACCTCGAACACTGAAGCTTTCTTT	CASSLFRTGVTSNTEAFF
NA	TRBJ2-1	TRBD2	TRBV27	TGTGCTTCCAGACTAGCGGGGGACAATGAGCAGTTCTTC	CASRLAGDNEQFF
NA	TRBJ1-1	TRBD1	TRBV4-1	TGCGCCAGCAGCCATCCCCGGACAGGGAGCTCTACTGAAGCTTTCTTT	CASSHPRTGSSTEAFF
NA	TRBJ2-7	TRBD1	TRBV27	TGTGCCAGCAGTTCTGACAGGGCCTACGAGCAGTACTTC	CASSSDRAYEQYF
NA	TRBJ2-2	TRBD1	TRBV30	TGTGCCTTAAAACTACGGGGGACAGGGGAGGTCGGGGAGCTGTTTTTT	CALKLRGTGEVGELFF
NA	TRBJ2-3	NA	TRBV5-1	TGCGCCAGCATGGAGATGGATACGCAGTATTTT	CASMEMDTQYF
NA	TRBJ2-3	NA	TRBV6-5	TGTGCCAGCAGCTCTAGCGCCGACACAGATACGCAGTATTTT	CASSSSADTDTQYF
NA	TRBJ2-7	NA	TRBV2	TGTGCCAGCAGTGATCCCAGGCAGGGCTACGAGCAGTACTTC	CASSDPRQGYEQYF
NA	TRBJ1-1	NA	TRBV5-1	TGCGCCAGCAGCTTGGACGGGACAATGAACACTGAAGCTTTCTTT	CASSLDGTMNTEAFF
once	TRBJ2-7	NA	TRBV7-9	TGTTCCAGCAGCTTAGAACAGGGCCTATTGTCCTACGAGCAGTACTTC	CSSSLEQGLLSYEQYF
NA	TRBJ2-7	NA	TRBV11-2	TGTGCCAGCACCCAGCCCAAAAACCGGGACGAGCAGTACTTC	CASTQPKNRDEQYF
few	TRBJ1-5	TRBD1	TRBV28	TGTGCCAGCAGTTTAGGCAGGGGGCGGGGCAATCAGCCCCAGCATTTT	CASSLGRGRGNQPQHF
NA	TRBJ2-2	NA	TRBV28	TGTGCCAGCAGTGGGGGGGGCGCGAACACCGGGGAGCTGTTTTTT	CASSGGGANTGELFF
NA	TRBJ2-7	NA	TRBV18	TGTGCCAGCTCACCTAAGCTAGCAGGTTACGAGCAGTACTTC	CASSPKLAGYEQYF
few	TRBJ2-1	TRBD1	TRBV6-6	TGTGCCAGCAGCTACGGACAGGGGGCGCGAAATGAGCAGTTCTTC	CASSYGQGARNEQFF
NA	TRBJ1-2	NA	TRBV27	TGTGCCAGCAGCCAGGGCGTTGGTGGCTACACCTTC	CASSQGVGGYTF
NA	TRBJ1-1	NA	TRBV11-2	TGTGCCAGCAGCTTCTCTCCAGAGGGTGACACTGAAGCTTTCTTT	CASSFSPEGDTEAFF
once	TRBJ2-5	NA	TRBV29-1	TGCAGCGTTGTAGTCCAAGAGACCCAGTACTTC	CSVVVQETQYF
NA	TRBJ2-3	NA	TRBV5-6	TGTGCCAGCAGCTTCCAGAGCACAGATACGCAGTATTTT	CASSFQSTDTQYF
NA	TRBJ1-1	NA	TRBV7-2	TGTGCCAGCAGCTTACAGGGATTCCGCACTGAAGCTTTCTTT	CASSLQGFRTEAFF
NA	TRBJ2-2	NA	TRBV2	TGTGCCAGCAGTGTGTCATCCCAGCGAGCGAACACCGGGGAGCTGTTTTTT	CASSVSSQRANTGELFF
NA	TRBJ1-2	TRBD1	TRBV6-1	TGTGCCAGCGGTAGGACAGGGAGGGACTATGGCTACACCTTC	CASGRTGRDYGYTF
NA	TRBJ2-1	NA	TRBV7-9	TGTTCCAGCAGCATACAGAGGGGGGGTCGGGACAATGAGCAGTTCTTC	CSSSIQRGGRDNEQFF
once	TRBJ1-1	NA	TRBV5-1	TGCGCCAGCAGCCCGCGGGGGGCCACTGAAGCTTTCTTT	CASSPRGATEAFF
NA	TRBJ2-1	NA	TRBV2	TGTGCCAGCAGTTCGAACATAGACAGCAACAATGAGCAGTTCTTC	CASSSNIDSNNEQFF
NA	TRBJ1-2	NA	TRBV6-5	TGTGCCAGCAGTGAAGCGGGTGGGTACGGCTACACCTTC	CASSEAGGYGYTF
once	TRBJ1-2	NA	TRBV5-4	TGTGCCAGCAGCTTGGGGGCAGGGGCCGACATCTATGGCTACACCTTC	CASSLGAGADIYGYTF
NA	TRBJ2-2	NA	TRBV7-9	TGTGCCAGCAGCTACGGACAAACCGGGGAGCTGTTTTTT	CASSYGQTGELFF
NA	TRBJ1-2	NA	TRBV10-3	TGTGCCATCACCCAGGTGGAGGCTAACTATGGCTACACCTTC	CAITQVEANYGYTF
NA	TRBJ2-5	NA	TRBV5-1	TGCGCCAGCAGCTTGGATAACGGGGGAAGAGAGACCCAGTACTTC	CASSLDNGGRETQYF
NA	TRBJ2-1	TRBD2	TRBV13	TGTGCCAGCAGCTTACCGTCTAGCGGGGGGGGGCAGTTCTTC	CASSLPSSGGGQFF
NA	TRBJ2-3	NA	TRBV5-1	TGCGCCAGCAGCTCGGCCCCAGGAAGAGACACAGATACGCAGTATTTT	CASSSAPGRDTDTQYF
NA	TRBJ2-1	NA	TRBV6-4	TGTGCCAGCAGTGACTCTTTATGGGGCCGACCCGGCTACAATGAGCAGTTCTTC	CASSDSLWGRPGYNEQFF
NA	TRBJ1-5	NA	TRBV4-2	TGTGCCAGCAGCCAAGATTTATCGGGGGGAAGCAATCAGCCCCAGCATTTT	CASSQDLSGGSNQPQHF